This entry features one T cell receptor (beta chain) sequence. Per the original data handling: The assay estimated nucleated cells by amplifying reference gene primers. Data came from immunoSEQ multiplex PCR; TCRdb stores just in-frame clones and leaves some out. That table is the source of V, J and clone size, and D and trimming were worked out from the DNA. The data hold about 170,000 clones, with roughly 90% observed a single time. This record comes from a study of blood T cell repertoires in COVID-19. In the study overall: The United States, Italy and Spain provided the acute and convalescent COVID-19 samples. PBMCs, B-cell-depleted T cells, or T cells provided the cDNA or gDNA that made up the material.

This TCR was recovered from a man aged 50 or older with acute or convalescent COVID-19. Sequencing was done on a sample of peripheral blood.

DNA for the CDR3: TGTGCCAGCAGCCAAGCCTCAGCGGGAACCACAGATACGCAGTATTTT. Residues: CASSQASAGTTDTQYF. The chain is built from TRBV11-2 and TRBJ2-3; TRBD2 matches 7 bases. The CDR3 totals 16 residues. Germline CDR1 is SGHAT and CDR2 is FQNNGV. The V segment lost 5 bases and the J segment 2 bases; nucleotides outside the gene matches: 10. Based on the CDR3 plus reference TRBV11-2 and TRBJ2-3, the full variable domain is EAGVAQSPRYKIIEKRQSVAFWCNPISGHATLYWYQQILGQGPKLLIQFQNNGVVDDSQLPKDRFSAERLKGVDSTLKIQPAKLEDSAVYLCASSQASAGTTDTQYFGPGTRLTVL.